This is a list of T cell receptor beta chains from one sample in a study of T cells in Graves' hyperthyroidism and ophthalmopathy. From the multiplex PCR reads, TCRdb called clonotypes with MiXCR, one entry per CDR3 protein. The data contain some 510,000 distinct CDR3 sequences, roughly 46% of them singletons. The material sequenced was peripheral blood or thyroid tissue (not recorded which). These receptor sequences come from a woman under 30 with Graves' hyperthyroidism. Both conserved end residues are part of each CDR3. Only some rows state a clone size, as once, few, many or a class for expanded clones.

size	V	J	CDR3
NA	TRBV15	TRBJ1-5	CATSSEDSNQPQHF
many	TRBV9	TRBJ1-4	CASSSTGTEEKLFF
few	TRBV7-9	TRBJ1-2	CASSLEGRPNYGYTF
many	TRBV12-3/TRBV12-4	TRBJ1-6	CASSPTQGLNSPLHF
NA	TRBV5-8	TRBJ1-1	CASSLWGRGYAFF
once	TRBV4-3	TRBJ2-7	CASSILAGGASFYEQYF
many	TRBV7-8	TRBJ1-1	CASSTGLLAEAFF
many	TRBV29-1	TRBJ1-2	CSVEVQSNYGYTF
few	TRBV5-1	TRBJ1-3	CASSVDPSRGNTIYF
NA	TRBV24-1	TRBJ1-1	CASSSRQGATEAFF
NA	TRBV2	TRBJ2-2	CASKGGVIGELFF
NA	TRBV14	TRBJ1-1	CASSQDVALTKAFF
once	TRBV2	TRBJ1-4	CASSGRATNEKLFF
NA	TRBV29-1	TRBJ1-3	CSVEDAGNTIYF
NA	TRBV7-6	TRBJ1-4	CASSSRSDRDVAGREKLFF
few	TRBV12-3/TRBV12-4	TRBJ1-1	CASSFGPRDPEAFF
few	TRBV2	TRBJ1-6	CASRGQGVNSPLHF
NA	TRBV10-3	TRBJ1-3	CASSDSMWGVSSGNTIYF
many	TRBV29-1	TRBJ1-2	CSVEEGADYGYTF
NA	TRBV15	TRBJ2-7	CATSRGGLNYEQYF
few	TRBV12-3/TRBV12-4	TRBJ1-5	CASSFLGVNQPQHF
NA	TRBV2	TRBJ1-4	CASSGMGQANEKLFF
NA	TRBV5-1	TRBJ2-7	CASRGTGAYEQYF
NA	TRBV10-2	TRBJ1-2	CASSGTGGNYGYTF
NA	TRBV9	TRBJ1-5	CASSAVDSPDQHF
NA	TRBV7-9	TRBJ2-7	CASSLQGANYEQYF
NA	TRBV2	TRBJ2-5	CASSEPEGQGGETQYF
NA	TRBV10-3	TRBJ1-1	CAISGKQAFF
once	TRBV7-9	TRBJ2-5	CASSADRGLLSETQYF
NA	TRBV6-2/TRBV6-3	TRBJ1-2	CASSSTGLGGYTF
many	TRBV5-1	TRBJ2-7	CASSLVPSYEQYF
NA	TRBV6-5	TRBJ1-2	CASSYSDPVGYGYTF
NA	TRBV7-9	TRBJ2-2	CASSFGRTDTGELFF
few	TRBV7-9	TRBJ2-7	CASTLGAQFYEQYF
NA	TRBV7-9	TRBJ2-7	CASSQVGDRSSYEQYF
many	TRBV29-1	TRBJ1-1	CSVDSISAFF
many	TRBV7-9	TRBJ1-2	CASSETWRTGGVGYTF
NA	TRBV20-1	TRBJ2-7	CSARDLAGTYEQYF
NA	TRBV6-6	TRBJ1-5	CASSELIIQPQHF
once	TRBV7-2	TRBJ2-7	CASSSSTAYEQYF
NA	TRBV7-6	TRBJ2-7	CASSTTSDPYEQYF
NA	TRBV5-1	TRBJ1-2	CASSLAGRDYGYTF
few	TRBV15	TRBJ2-5	CATSRDSPQETQYF
NA	TRBV7-7	NA	CASSWPGGEQFF
many	TRBV29-1	TRBJ2-7	CSVALRTGPYEQYF
many	TRBV7-8	TRBJ1-4	CASSKGQGNEKLFF
NA	TRBV5-1	TRBJ1-6	CASSPAGGRSMDF
many	TRBV29-1	TRBJ1-1	CSTLDGHTEAFF
NA	TRBV12-3/TRBV12-4	TRBJ2-7	CASRLAGIEQYF
NA	TRBV7-2	TRBJ1-1	CASSRQGKNTEAFF
NA	TRBV12-3/TRBV12-4	TRBJ2-6	CASSDQDRFSGANVLTF
many	TRBV7-2	TRBJ2-2	CASRDSNTGELFF
NA	TRBV7-9	TRBJ2-5	CASSLIAGRGETQYF
many	TRBV20-1	TRBJ2-7	CSASSGRSYEQYF
many	TRBV29-1	TRBJ1-5	CSAIEGLYSNQPQHF